These 14 T cell receptor beta chains originate from one sample sequenced in a study of blood T cells in healthy people across ages. Combining a sample-barcoded 5' primer with a J-beta primer mix, a second PCR ran for roughly 6 to 12 cycles. TCRdb independently ran MiXCR on the 5' RACE reads; one entry per CDR3 protein. In the table there are around 940,000 distinct CDR3 sequences, about 51% of which are singletons. The sequencing input was blood. Receptor source: a woman aged 55-69 years in good health.

The genes are TRBV20-1 and TRBJ2-7; D unresolved. The DNA end favors TRBJ2-5, so the J call may be wrong. The CDR3 has 14 residues. Germline V gene lookup returns CDR1 DFQATT and CDR2 SNEGSKA (reference sequence). The CDR3, as DNA: TGCAGTGCTAGTTTAAGCTCCGCTAGGGAGACCCAGTACTTC. Encoded protein: CSASLSSARETQYF.

This clonotype has more than one count but fewer than ten. V and J are TRBV5-5 and TRBJ2-5; 9 positions agree with TRBD1. The CDR3 consists of 16 residues. Germline V CDR1 and CDR2: SGHKS, YYEKEE (reference sequence). V shed 1 base and J 4 bases; nucleotides not matched to a gene: 8. In DNA, the CDR3 is TGTGCCAGCAGCTTGAGCTGGGACAGGGATGGAGAGACCCAGTACTTC. Its translation: CASSLSWDRDGETQYF.

This clonotype has more than one count but fewer than ten. This chain joins TRBV12-3 or TRBV12-4 and TRBJ2-7; 8 bases are a match to TRBD2. Germline trimming cut 1 base from V and 6 bases from J; bases unmatched to any gene: 8. The CDR3 is 15 residues long. CDR3 coding DNA: TGTGCCAGCAGTTTAGGAGCGGGAGTATCCCCCGAGCAGTACTTC. This translates into CASSLGAGVSPEQYF.

The chain couples TRBV5-5 to TRBJ2-1; D may be TRBD2 (5 bases). With 0 bases removed from V and 3 bases from J, the gap between germline ends came to 10 bases. CDR3 length equals 15 residues. Looked up from germline, CDR1 is SGHKS and CDR2 is YYEKEE (reference sequence). CDR3 loop: CASSLVQAGYNEQFF. CDR3 nucleotide sequence: TGTGCCAGCAGCTTGGTCCAGGCGGGCTACAATGAGCAGTTCTTC.

The gene calls are TRBV10-2 and TRBJ2-4; 8 bases match TRBD2. TRBJ2-7 matches the DNA end more closely, so the J call is doubtful. CDR3 length: 14 residues. The germline V gene encodes CDR1 WSHSY and CDR2 SAAADI. The CDR3 region has the DNA TGCGCCAGCCGGGGGGGGACCCAAGCCTACGAGCAGTACTTC. It specifies CASRGGTQAYEQYF.

About this clonotype: A much larger clone differs from this one at a single base, so this may be a read error. The chain combines TRBV5-1 with TRBJ2-1; D gene unclear. Germline CDR1 and CDR2: SGHRS and YFSETQ. The CDR3 is 13 residues long. With 0 bases removed from V and 13 bases from J, the gap between germline ends came to 14 bases. As DNA, the CDR3 is TGCGCCAGCAGCTTGGTGGTGGAAGAGACCCAGTTCTTC. The encoded protein is CASSLVVEETQFF.

The chain links TRBV7-9 to TRBJ2-5, with D tentatively TRBD1 (6 bases). This CDR3 comprises 15 residues. With 7 bases removed from V and 11 bases from J, the gap between germline ends came to 26 bases. CDR1 and CDR2 from the germline V gene are SEHNR and FQNEAQ (reference sequence). The CDR3 bases are TGTGCCAGCAACAAAAAGACAGGACCCTACAATGAGCAGTACTTC. It yields the protein CASNKKTGPYNEQYF.

This chain connects TRBV4-2 to TRBJ2-1, with D unresolved. Germline V gene lookup returns CDR1 LGHNA and CDR2 YNFKEQ. V dropped 0 bases and J dropped 9 bases, with 12 bases sitting between them. The CDR3 totals 14 residues. The CDR3 coding sequence is TGTGCCAGCAGCCAAGAATTTCCGGTTTCTGAGCAGTTCTTC. Translated, it gives CASSQEFPVSEQFF.

This clonotype has a handful of counts. CDR3 bases: TGTGCCATCAGTGAGTCGGCTAGCGGGAGTCTAGAGACCCAGTACTTC. It codes for CAISESASGSLETQYF. This chain connects TRBV10-3 to TRBJ2-5; TRBD2 agrees at 10 bases. J lost 4 bases, V lost 0 bases, and 5 bases had no gene match. This CDR3 region has 16 residues. Germline CDR1 ENHRY, CDR2 SYGVKD.

This chain links TRBV14 with TRBJ1-2; maybe TRBD1 (5 bases). This CDR3 region has 12 residues. The V end was cut by 1 base, the J end by 8 bases, with 8 bases between. In germline, CDR1 is SGHDN, CDR2 FVKESK. The CDR3 region is CASSQVGTGYTF. DNA for the CDR3: TGTGCCAGCAGCCAAGTGGGGACCGGCTACACCTTC.

This chain links TRBV7-9 with TRBJ2-4; 8 bases align to TRBD2. This CDR3 region has 16 residues. Trimming cost V 5 bases and J 8 bases; bases outside gene matches: 14. CDR1 is SEHNR and CDR2 is FQNEAQ in the germline V gene (reference sequence). The CDR3 DNA follows: TGTGCCAGCAGCGACAATGACGGGAGGGAGGGGTACATTCAGTACTTC. Protein: CASSDNDGREGYIQYF.

The chain uses TRBV4-2 and TRBJ2-5; the match to TRBD2 covers 10 bases. CDR3 size: 15 residues. Germline V gene data show CDR1 as LGHNA and CDR2 as YNFKEQ. Losses at the gene ends were 1 base for V and 4 bases for J; bases not matched to a gene: 3. This CDR3 reads CASSQGTSGAETQYF. CDR3 nucleotides: TGTGCCAGCAGCCAAGGGACTAGCGGTGCAGAGACCCAGTACTTC.

The chain employs TRBV29-1 and TRBJ2-7, with 10 positions matching TRBD1. The J call may be in error: the DNA end matches TRBJ2-5 better. Germline-derived CDR1 and CDR2 are SQVTM and ANQGSEA. The CDR3 has 13 amino acids. For the CDR3, the DNA is TGCAGCGTCGCCATGGGACAGGGGGAGACCCAGTACTTC. Protein sequence: CSVAMGQGETQYF.

The V and J genes are TRBV15 and TRBJ2-5; 12 bases align to TRBD2. Germline values: CDR1 LNHNV, CDR2 YYDKDF (reference sequence). CDR3 length: 16 amino acids. With 0 bases clipped from V and 2 bases from J, the junction kept 1 base outside the gene matches. This CDR3 reads CATSRDLAGGQETQYF. The CDR3 DNA follows: TGTGCCACCAGCAGAGATCTAGCGGGAGGGCAAGAGACCCAGTACTTC.